The clone carrying this T cell receptor beta chain was seen ten or more times. What it binds is unknown. Per the germline V gene, CDR1 is MRHNA and CDR2 is SNTAGT. The CDR3 spans 13 residues. V was trimmed by 2 bases and J by 3 bases, leaving 6 bases between them. Sequencing used immunoSEQ multiplex PCR; TCRdb keeps in-frame clones, though not all of them. This sample has 350,000 to 450,000 clones, with about nine tenths found just once. This specimen comes from a study of Ad26.COV2.S vaccination and SARS-CoV-2 variants. Study results and caveats: Responses of spike-specific T cells (both CD8+ and CD4+) reportedly showed substantial breadth after vaccination.

Treatment defined: 15 to 20 received Ad26.COV2.S at low or high dose, single or two shots; about 5 received placebo; per-sample allocation not given. Sampling was done on day 63 after the first vaccine or placebo injection. Expressing Wuhan-strain SARS-CoV-2 spike, an Ad26 vector served as the vaccine. The sample here was peripheral blood, taken in a trial of Ad26.COV2.S vaccine versus placebo. This receptor was taken from a person between 18 and 59 years old who received the Ad26.COV2.S COVID-19 vaccine or a placebo. The V and J genes are TRBV6-4 and TRBJ2-3, with unresolved D. In DNA, the CDR3 is TGTGCCAGCAGTGACAGTGTGACAGATACGCAGTATTTT. This gives the protein CASSDSVTDTQYF.